A few counts support the clone carrying this T cell receptor (beta chain). Its antigen is not identified. This sample stems from a study of cytomegalovirus exposure and HLA in healthy donors. Study-level findings and limits: Previously analyzed data showed that most TCR beta V segments were productive at a frequency of about 87% or about 30%. In a later analysis, productive TCRs from donors in an Asian-associated ancestry cluster reportedly carried fewer N-insertions than the cohort mean.

Trimming took off 9 bases at V and 2 bases at J, with 10 bases between the two ends. This CDR3 has 13 amino acids. The germline V gene encodes CDR1 SGHVS and CDR2 FNYEAQ. 13 Jbeta primers and 60 Vbeta primers were used for the PCR. Sequencing used immunoSEQ multiplex PCR; TCRdb keeps in-frame clones, though not all of them. The table lists more than 95,000 clones, roughly 70% of them singletons, with around 4% in the top ten. Source material: PBMCs. This TCR came from a man aged 40-50 years in good health and CMV-seropositive. The rearrangement links TRBV7-6 to TRBJ2-2; D is unresolved. CDR3: CARVRSNTGELFF. CDR3 nucleotides: TGTGCCAGGGTCCGGAGTAACACCGGGGAGCTGTTTTTT.